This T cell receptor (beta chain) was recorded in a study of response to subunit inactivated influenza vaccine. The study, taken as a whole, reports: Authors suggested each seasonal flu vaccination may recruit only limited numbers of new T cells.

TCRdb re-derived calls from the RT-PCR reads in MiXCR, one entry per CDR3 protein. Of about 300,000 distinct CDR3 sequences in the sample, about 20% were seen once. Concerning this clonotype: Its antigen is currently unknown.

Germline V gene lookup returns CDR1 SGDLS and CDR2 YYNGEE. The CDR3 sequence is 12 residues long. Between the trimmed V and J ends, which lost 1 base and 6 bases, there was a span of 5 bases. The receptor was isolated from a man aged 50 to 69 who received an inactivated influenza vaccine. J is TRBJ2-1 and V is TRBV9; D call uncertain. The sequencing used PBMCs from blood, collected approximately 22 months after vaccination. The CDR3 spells CASSVSINEQFF. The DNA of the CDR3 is TGTGCCAGCAGCGTATCCATCAATGAGCAGTTCTTC.